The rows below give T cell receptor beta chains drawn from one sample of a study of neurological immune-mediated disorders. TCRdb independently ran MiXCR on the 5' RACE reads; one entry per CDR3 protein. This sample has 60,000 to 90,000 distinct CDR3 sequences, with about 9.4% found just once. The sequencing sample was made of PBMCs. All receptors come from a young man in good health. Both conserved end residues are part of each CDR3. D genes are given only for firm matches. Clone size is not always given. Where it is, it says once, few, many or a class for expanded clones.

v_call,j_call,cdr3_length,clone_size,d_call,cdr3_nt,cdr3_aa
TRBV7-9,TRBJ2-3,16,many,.,TGTGCCAGCAGCTCCGGACTGGAGTACCCCACAGATACGCAGTATTTT,CASSSGLEYPTDTQYF
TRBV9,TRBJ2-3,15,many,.,TGTGCCAGCAGCGCGGGCCTTGAAGGAACAGATACGCAGTATTTT,CASSAGLEGTDTQYF
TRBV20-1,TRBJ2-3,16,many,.,TGCAGTGCTGCGGGGATCGGAAGCGGCCACACAGATACGCAGTATTTT,CSAAGIGSGHTDTQYF
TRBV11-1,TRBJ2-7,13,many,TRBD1,TGTGCCAGCAGCGCCGGGACAGGGATTGAGCAGTACTTC,CASSAGTGIEQYF
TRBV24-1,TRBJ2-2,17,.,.,TGTGCCACCAGTGATCCCTCCTGGGGGCTCGGCACCGGGGAGCTGTTTTTT,CATSDPSWGLGTGELFF
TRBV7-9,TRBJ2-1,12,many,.,TGTGCCAGCAGGGGGGGGCGCGATGAGCAGTTCTTC,CASRGGRDEQFF
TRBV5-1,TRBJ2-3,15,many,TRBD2,TGCGCCAGCGTCCGGACTAGCGGGATGTCAGATACGCAGTATTTT,CASVRTSGMSDTQYF
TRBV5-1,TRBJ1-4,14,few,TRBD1,TGCGCCAGCAGCGCGGGACAGAAGAATGAAAAACTGTTTTTT,CASSAGQKNEKLFF
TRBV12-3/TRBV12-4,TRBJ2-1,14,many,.,TGTGCCAGCAGTTTAAGAAGCTCCTACAATGAGCAGTTCTTC,CASSLRSSYNEQFF
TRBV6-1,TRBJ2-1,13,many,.,TGTGCCAGCTCTCCAAGAGCATGGAATGAGCAGTTCTTC,CASSPRAWNEQFF
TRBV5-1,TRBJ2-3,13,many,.,TGCGCCAGCAGCTTGTCTGCGGAAGATACGCAGTATTTT,CASSLSAEDTQYF
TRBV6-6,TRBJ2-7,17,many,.,TGTGCCAGCAGTTCCTACCTCCAGGGGGGGGGGAACTACGAGCAGTACTTC,CASSSYLQGGGNYEQYF
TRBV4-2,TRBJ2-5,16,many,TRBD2,TGTGCCAGCAGCCCTCGGGGTAGCGGGAGCGAAGAGACCCAGTACTTC,CASSPRGSGSEETQYF
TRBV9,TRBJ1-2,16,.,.,TGTGCCAGCAGCGTCGTAGGACACCCGGACGGCTATGGCTACTCCTTC,CASSVVGHPDGYGYSF
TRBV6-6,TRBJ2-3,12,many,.,TGTGCCAGCAGTCGGCGAACAGATACGCAGTATTTT,CASSRRTDTQYF